The clone carrying this T cell receptor (beta chain) was detected many times. Its cognate antigen is unknown. From the germline J gene comes the end of the CDR3, since the read stops 3 residues before it. This sample is part of a study of T cell clonality in common variable immunodeficiency. General study findings and limits: CVID patient heterogeneity limited repertoire-clinical complication correlations. TCRbeta clonality was increased in CVID versus healthy controls. In common variable immunodeficiency, TCR beta chains reportedly carried fewer deletions and N-nucleotide insertions.

Caucasian heritage predominated among both patients and controls. In germline, CDR1 is LNHDA, CDR2 SQIVND (reference sequence). The CDR3 length is 15 residues. The ends lost 4 bases at V and 4 bases at J; junction bases unmatched: 9. Some clones are missing from TCRdb's copy, which holds only in-frame ones; the method was immunoSEQ multiplex PCR. The sample presents about 35,000 clones, none singletons. Material for sequencing was peripheral blood mononuclear cells. This sequence joins TRBV19 and TRBJ2-7; 8 bases align to TRBD2. The source of this sequence is a person between 18 and 75 years old in good health. CDR3 residues: CASSTLTSGPYEQYF. The part of the CDR3 DNA that was read is TGTGCCAGTAGTACACTAACTAGCGGCCCGTACGAG.